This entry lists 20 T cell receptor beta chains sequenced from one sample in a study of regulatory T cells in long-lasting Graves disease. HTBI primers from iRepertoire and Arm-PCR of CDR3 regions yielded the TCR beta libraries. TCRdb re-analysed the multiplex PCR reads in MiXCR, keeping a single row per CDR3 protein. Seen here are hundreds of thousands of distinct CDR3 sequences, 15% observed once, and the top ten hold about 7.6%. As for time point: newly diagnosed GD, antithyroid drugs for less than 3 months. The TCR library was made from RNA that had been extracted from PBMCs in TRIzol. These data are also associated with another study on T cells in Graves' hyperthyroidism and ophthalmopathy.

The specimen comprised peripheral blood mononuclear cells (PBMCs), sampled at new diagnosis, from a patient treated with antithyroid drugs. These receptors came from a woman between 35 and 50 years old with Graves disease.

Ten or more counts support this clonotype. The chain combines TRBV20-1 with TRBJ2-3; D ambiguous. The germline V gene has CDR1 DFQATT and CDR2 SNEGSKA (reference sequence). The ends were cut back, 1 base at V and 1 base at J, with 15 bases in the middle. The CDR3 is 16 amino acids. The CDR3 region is CSARVHGLSGTDTQYF. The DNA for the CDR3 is TGCAGTGCTAGAGTCCATGGCCTATCCGGCACAGATACGCAGTATTTT.

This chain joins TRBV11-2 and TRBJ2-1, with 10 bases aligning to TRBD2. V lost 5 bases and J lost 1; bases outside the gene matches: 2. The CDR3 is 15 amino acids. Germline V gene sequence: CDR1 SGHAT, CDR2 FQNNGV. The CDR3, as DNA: TGTGCCAGCAGCGGGACTAGCGCATCCTACAATGAGCAGTTCTTC. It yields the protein CASSGTSASYNEQFF. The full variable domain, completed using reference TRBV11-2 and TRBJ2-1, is EAGVAQSPRYKIIEKRQSVAFWCNPISGHATLYWYQQILGQGPKLLIQFQNNGVVDDSQLPKDRFSAERLKGVDSTLKIQPAKLEDSAVYLCASSGTSASYNEQFFGPGTRLTVL.

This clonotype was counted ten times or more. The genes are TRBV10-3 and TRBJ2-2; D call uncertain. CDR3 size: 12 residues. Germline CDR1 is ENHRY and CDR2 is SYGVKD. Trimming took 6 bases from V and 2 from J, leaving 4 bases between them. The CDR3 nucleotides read TGTGCCATCAGGACTAACACCGGGGAGCTGTTTTTT. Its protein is CAIRTNTGELFF.

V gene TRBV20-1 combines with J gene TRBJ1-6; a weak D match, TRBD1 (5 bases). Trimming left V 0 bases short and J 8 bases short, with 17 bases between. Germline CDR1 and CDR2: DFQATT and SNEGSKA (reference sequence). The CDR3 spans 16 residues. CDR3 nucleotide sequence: TGCAGTGCTAGAGATCTCAGGGAGGGCTCCGATTCACCCCTCCACTTT. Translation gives CSARDLREGSDSPLHF.

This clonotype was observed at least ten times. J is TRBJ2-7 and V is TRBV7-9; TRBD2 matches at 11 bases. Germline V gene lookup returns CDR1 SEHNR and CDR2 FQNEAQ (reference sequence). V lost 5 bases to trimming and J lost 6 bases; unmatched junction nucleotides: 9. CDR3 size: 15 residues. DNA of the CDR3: TGTGCCAGCAGCCCAGGGACTAGCGGTCCTCTCGAGCAGTACTTC. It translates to CASSPGTSGPLEQYF.

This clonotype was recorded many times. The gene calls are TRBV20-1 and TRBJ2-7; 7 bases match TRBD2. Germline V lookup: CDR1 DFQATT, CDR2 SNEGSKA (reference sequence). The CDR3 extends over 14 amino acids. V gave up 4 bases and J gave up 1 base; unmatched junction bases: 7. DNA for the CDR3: TGCAGTGCTATGGGGCGGGAGATATCCTACGAGCAGTACTTC. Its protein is CSAMGREISYEQYF.

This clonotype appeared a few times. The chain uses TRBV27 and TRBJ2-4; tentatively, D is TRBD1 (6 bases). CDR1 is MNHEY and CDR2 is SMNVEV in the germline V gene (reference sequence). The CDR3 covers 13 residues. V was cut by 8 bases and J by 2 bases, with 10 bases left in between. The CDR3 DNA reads TGTGCCAGCGCCTGGGGGCCCAAAAACATTCAGTACTTC. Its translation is CASAWGPKNIQYF.

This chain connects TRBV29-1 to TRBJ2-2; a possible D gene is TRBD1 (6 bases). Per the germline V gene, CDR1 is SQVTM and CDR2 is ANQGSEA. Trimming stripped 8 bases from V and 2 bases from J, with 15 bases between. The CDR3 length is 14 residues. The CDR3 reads CSTRRDTNTGELFF. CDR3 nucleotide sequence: TGCAGCACCCGCCGGGACACCAACACCGGGGAGCTGTTTTTT.

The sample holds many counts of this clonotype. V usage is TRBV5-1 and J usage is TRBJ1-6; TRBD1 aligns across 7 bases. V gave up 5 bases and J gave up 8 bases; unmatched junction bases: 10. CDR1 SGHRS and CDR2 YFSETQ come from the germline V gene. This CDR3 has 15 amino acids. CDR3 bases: TGCGCCAGCAGACAACCCGGGACAGCTTATTCACCCCTCCACTTT. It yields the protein CASRQPGTAYSPLHF.

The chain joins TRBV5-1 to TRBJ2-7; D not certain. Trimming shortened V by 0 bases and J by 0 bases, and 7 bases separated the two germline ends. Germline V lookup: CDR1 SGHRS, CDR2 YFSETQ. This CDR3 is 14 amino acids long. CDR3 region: CASSLAYSSYEQYF. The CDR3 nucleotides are TGCGCCAGCAGCTTGGCCTACAGCTCCTACGAGCAGTACTTC.

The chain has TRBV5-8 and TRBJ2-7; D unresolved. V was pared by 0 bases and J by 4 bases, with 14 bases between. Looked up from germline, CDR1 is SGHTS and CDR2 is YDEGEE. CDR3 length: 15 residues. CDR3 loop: CASSLEAAVQYEQYF. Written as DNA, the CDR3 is TGTGCCAGCAGCTTGGAGGCGGCAGTACAATACGAGCAGTACTTC. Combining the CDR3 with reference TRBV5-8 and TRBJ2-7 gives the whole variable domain EAGVTQSPTHLIKTRGQQATLRCSPISGHTSVYWYQQALGLGLQFLLWYDEGEERNRGNFPPRFSGRQFPNYSSELNVNALELEDSALYLCASSLEAAVQYEQYFGPGTRLTVT.

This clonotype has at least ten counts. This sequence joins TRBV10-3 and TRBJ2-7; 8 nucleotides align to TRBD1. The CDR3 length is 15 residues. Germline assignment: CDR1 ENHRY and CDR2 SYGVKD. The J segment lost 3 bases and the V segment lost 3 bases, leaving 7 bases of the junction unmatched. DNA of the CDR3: TGTGCCATCAGTGATTACGAGACAGGGGACTACGAGCAGTACTTC. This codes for CAISDYETGDYEQYF.

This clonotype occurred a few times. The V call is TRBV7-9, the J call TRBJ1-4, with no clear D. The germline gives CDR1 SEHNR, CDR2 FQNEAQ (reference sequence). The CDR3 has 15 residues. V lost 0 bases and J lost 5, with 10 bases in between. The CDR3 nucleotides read TGTGCCAGCAGCTTAGCTGGGGAGGAGAATGAAAAACTGTTTTTT. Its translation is CASSLAGEENEKLFF.

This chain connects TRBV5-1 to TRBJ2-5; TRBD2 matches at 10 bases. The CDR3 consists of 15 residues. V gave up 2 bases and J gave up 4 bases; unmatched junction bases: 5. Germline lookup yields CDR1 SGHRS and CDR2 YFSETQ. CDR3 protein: CASSFGSGRRETQYF. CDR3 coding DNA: TGCGCCAGCAGCTTCGGTAGCGGGAGGAGAGAGACCCAGTACTTC.

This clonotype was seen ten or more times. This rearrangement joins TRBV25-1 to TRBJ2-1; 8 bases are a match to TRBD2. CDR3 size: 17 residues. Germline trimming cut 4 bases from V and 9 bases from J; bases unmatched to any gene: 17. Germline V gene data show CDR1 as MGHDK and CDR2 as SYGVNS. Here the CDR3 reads CASSAVAGSYPRSEQFF. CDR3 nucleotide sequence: TGTGCCAGCAGTGCGGTAGCGGGATCTTACCCTAGGAGTGAGCAGTTCTTC.

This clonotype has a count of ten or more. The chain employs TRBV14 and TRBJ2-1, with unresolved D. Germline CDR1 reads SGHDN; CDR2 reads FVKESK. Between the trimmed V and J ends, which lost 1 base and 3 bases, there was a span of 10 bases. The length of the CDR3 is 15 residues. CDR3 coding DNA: TGTGCCAGCAGCCAAGGTGTCTCGCGCTACAATGAGCAGTTCTTC. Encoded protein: CASSQGVSRYNEQFF.

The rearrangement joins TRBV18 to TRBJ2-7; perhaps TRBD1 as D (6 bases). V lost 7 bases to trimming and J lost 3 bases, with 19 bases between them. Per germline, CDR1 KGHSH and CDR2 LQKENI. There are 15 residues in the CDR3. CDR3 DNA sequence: TGTGCCAGCTGCACCAGCCCGGGACAACGCTACGAGCAGTACTTC. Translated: CASCTSPGQRYEQYF.

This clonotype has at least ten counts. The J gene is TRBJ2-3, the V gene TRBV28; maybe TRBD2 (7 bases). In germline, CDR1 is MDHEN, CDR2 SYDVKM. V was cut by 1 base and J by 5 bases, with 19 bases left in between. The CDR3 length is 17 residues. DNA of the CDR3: TGTGCCAGCAGTTTATTTTCTGGGGCTAGGGGGGGAGATACGCAGTATTTT. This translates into CASSLFSGARGGDTQYF.

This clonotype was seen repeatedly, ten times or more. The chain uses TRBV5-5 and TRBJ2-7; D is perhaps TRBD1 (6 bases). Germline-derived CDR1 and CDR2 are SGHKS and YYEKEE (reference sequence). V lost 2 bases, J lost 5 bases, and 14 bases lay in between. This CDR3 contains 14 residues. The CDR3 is CASSFGQGNDEQYF. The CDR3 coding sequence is TGTGCCAGCAGCTTCGGGCAGGGGAATGACGAGCAGTACTTC.

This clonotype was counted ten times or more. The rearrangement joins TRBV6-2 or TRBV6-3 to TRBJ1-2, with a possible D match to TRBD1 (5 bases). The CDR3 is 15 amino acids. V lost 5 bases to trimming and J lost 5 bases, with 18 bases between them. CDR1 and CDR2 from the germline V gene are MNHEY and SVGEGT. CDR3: CASSDRGQGFYGYTF. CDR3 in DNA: TGTGCCAGCAGTGACCGTGGGCAGGGCTTTTATGGCTACACCTTC.